These 7 T cell receptor beta chains share one sample of origin, sequenced in a study of T cell responses to AZD1222 COVID-19 vaccine. Profiled with immunoSEQ multiplex PCR; TCRdb holds only in-frame clones, not every one. The sample lists roughly 120,000 clones; around 84% were seen once. The material sequenced was peripheral blood, taken on day 0 of AZD1222 vaccination. Receptors originate from an adult in good health.

This chain links TRBV7-6 with TRBJ2-7, with 7 bases matching TRBD2. Germline V gene sequence: CDR1 SGHVS, CDR2 FNYEAQ. This CDR3 is 15 amino acids long. J was trimmed by 3 bases and V by 1 base; bases with no gene match: 6. The CDR3 DNA sequence: TGTGCCAGCAGCTTAGAGGCTAGCGGCATCTACGAGCAGTACTTC. As protein: CASSLEASGIYEQYF.

V gene TRBV9 combines with J gene TRBJ1-2, with D perhaps matching TRBD1 (6 bases). This CDR3 region has 15 residues. Germline CDR1 SGDLS, CDR2 YYNGEE. Trimming removed 2 bases from V and 8 bases from J, with 19 bases in between. CDR3 region: CASSVSKDSSRGYTF. The CDR3 DNA follows: TGTGCCAGCAGCGTGTCCAAGGACAGTTCTAGGGGCTACACCTTC.

The chain carries TRBV6-5 and TRBJ1-5; tentatively, D is TRBD1 (6 bases). Germline loops: CDR1 MNHEY, CDR2 SVGAGI. V shed 0 bases and J shed 12 bases, with 12 bases lying between them. The CDR3 length is 13 residues. The CDR3 sequence is CASSYSKGTLQHF. CDR3 coding DNA: TGTGCCAGCAGTTACTCAAAAGGGACACTCCAGCATTTT.

V gene TRBV5-6 combines with J gene TRBJ1-2, with 9 bases identical to TRBD1. Germline V gene lookup returns CDR1 SGHDT and CDR2 YYEEEE. There are 15 residues in the CDR3. J gave up 4 bases and V 3 bases, and 7 bases lay outside the gene matches. The CDR3 region is CASSYPGQGLYGYTF. The CDR3 DNA sequence: TGTGCCAGCAGCTATCCGGGACAGGGCCTCTATGGCTACACCTTC.

J is TRBJ2-7 and V is TRBV7-2; 9 bases align to TRBD2. The CDR3 contains 15 residues. Trimming took 1 base from V and 7 from J; bases not matched to a gene: 8. CDR1 is SGHTA, CDR2 FQGNSA, per germline. The CDR3, as DNA: TGTGCCAGCAGCTTAGGACCGGGACTAGCCTTAGAGCAGTACTTC. Its translation: CASSLGPGLALEQYF. The whole variable domain, filled in from reference TRBV7-2 and TRBJ2-7, reads GAGVSQSPSNKVTEKGKDVELRCDPISGHTALYWYRQSLGQGLEFLIYFQGNSAPDKSGLPSDRFSAERTGGSVSTLTIQRTQQEDSAVYLCASSLGPGLALEQYFGPGTRLTVT.

The CDR3 reads CASRTGPEAFF. CDR3 coding DNA: TGTGCCAGCAGGACGGGCCCTGAAGCTTTCTTT. The chain recombines TRBV5-8 with TRBJ1-1; D gene uncertain. V was cut by 5 bases and J by 6 bases, with 8 bases left in between. CDR1 and CDR2 from the germline V gene are SGHTS and YDEGEE. The CDR3 totals 11 residues. Together with reference TRBV5-8 and TRBJ1-1, the CDR3 gives the full variable domain: EAGVTQSPTHLIKTRGQQATLRCSPISGHTSVYWYQQALGLGLQFLLWYDEGEERNRGNFPPRFSGRQFPNYSSELNVNALELEDSALYLCASRTGPEAFFGQGTRLTVV.

V usage is TRBV6-2 or TRBV6-3 and J usage is TRBJ1-2; possible D gene TRBD1, 5 bases. V was cut by 2 bases and J by 4 bases, with 8 bases left in between. The germline V gene has CDR1 MNHEY and CDR2 SVGEGT. This CDR3 region has 13 residues. CDR3 protein: CASSYLTGYGYTF. CDR3 in DNA: TGTGCCAGCAGTTACCTCACAGGCTATGGCTACACCTTC.